A selection of T cell receptor beta chains follows, all from one sample in a study of OX40 agonist ivuxolimab in advanced cancers. Profiled with immunoSEQ multiplex PCR; TCRdb holds only in-frame clones, not every one. The repertoire holds 50,000 or so clones, with more than 80% as singletons. Material: CD4+ or CD8+ T cells sorted from blood, obtained in a trial of the OX40 agonist ivuxolimab. These TCRs come from an adult with an advanced solid tumor such as melanoma, head and neck, liver or kidney cancer. CDR3s include the opening cysteine and the closing phenylalanine or tryptophan. A D gene is named only where the DNA matches it firmly. Clone sizes are given selectively: once, few, many, or a class where the clone is expanded.

TRBJ2-3 | . | TRBD2 | 15 | TRBV9 | TGTGCCAGCAGCGTAGCGGGGGGGCGGACAGATACGCAGTATTTT | CASSVAGGRTDTQYF
TRBJ2-5 | . | . | 15 | TRBV9 | TGTGCCAGCAGCGGCCGGGACCGATATCAAGAGACCCAGTACTTC | CASSGRDRYQETQYF
TRBJ1-2 | . | TRBD1 | 21 | TRBV4-1 | TGCGCCAGCAGCCCCTCAACCTTCCCGGGACAGGGGGTGCGGGTGTTCTATGGCTACACCTTC | CASSPSTFPGQGVRVFYGYTF
TRBJ2-3 | . | TRBD2 | 17 | TRBV11-3 | TGTGCCAGCAGCTTAGGAGCTAGCGGGGGGGCGCCAGATACGCAGTATTTT | CASSLGASGGAPDTQYF
TRBJ2-2 | . | . | 17 | TRBV9 | TGTGCCAGCAGCGTAGATTTAGCGTCTGGGAAGGACGGGGAGCTGTTTTTT | CASSVDLASGKDGELFF
TRBJ2-5 | . | . | 12 | TRBV6-5 | TGTGCCAGCAGACGCGGGGAAGAGACCCAGTACTTC | CASRRGEETQYF
TRBJ2-7 | . | . | 12 | TRBV5-1 | TGCGCCAGCAGCTTAAGCTCCTACGAGCAGTACTTC | CASSLSSYEQYF
TRBJ2-5 | . | . | 12 | TRBV2 | TGTGCCAGCAGCAAAGGGGGGGAGACCCAGTACTTC | CASSKGGETQYF
TRBJ2-5 | . | . | 16 | TRBV5-1 | TGCGCCAGCAGCTTGGACGGGACGGAAGGTGGGGAGACCCAGTACTTC | CASSLDGTEGGETQYF
TRBJ1-5 | . | . | 14 | TRBV6-6 | TGTGCCAGCAGTTACATGGGGGAAAATCAGCCCCAGCATTTT | CASSYMGENQPQHF
TRBJ1-5 | . | . | 13 | TRBV19 | TGTGCCAGTAGTATATTTCCCGGTCAGCCCCAGCATTTT | CASSIFPGQPQHF
TRBJ1-2 | . | . | 14 | TRBV5-6 | TGTGCCAGCAGCTTCCGGGGGATTAGCTATGGCTACACCTTC | CASSFRGISYGYTF
TRBJ2-7 | . | . | 15 | TRBV4-2 | TGTGCCAGCAGCCAAGATCAACAGAATCCCTACGAGCAGTACTTC | CASSQDQQNPYEQYF
TRBJ2-1 | few | . | 14 | TRBV27 | TGTGCCAGCCAATCCGCCGGGACTTACAATGAGCAGTTCTTC | CASQSAGTYNEQFF
TRBJ2-5 | . | . | 16 | TRBV18 | TGTGCCAGCTCACCTCTACGGAGGGGGGTAACAGAGACCCAGTACTTC | CASSPLRRGVTETQYF
TRBJ2-7 | . | . | 15 | TRBV11-2 | TGTGCCAGCAGCTTAGATCTATCGGCAGTCTACGAGCAGTACTTC | CASSLDLSAVYEQYF
TRBJ1-4 | . | TRBD1 | 14 | TRBV5-4 | TGTGCCAGCAGTAGACAGGGGTCTAATGAAAAACTGTTTTTT | CASSRQGSNEKLFF
TRBJ1-4 | . | . | 17 | TRBV19 | TGTGCCAGTAGTATAGTTCCGGTTGGAGGGGATAATGAAAAACTGTTTTTT | CASSIVPVGGDNEKLFF
TRBJ2-2 | . | . | 15 | TRBV10-1 | TGCGCCAGCAGTGAGCCTATCCCTAAGGGCGGGGAGCTGTTTTTT | CASSEPIPKGGELFF
TRBJ2-2 | . | . | 13 | TRBV10-3 | TGTGCCATCAGTGAAGGGCAACCCGGGGAGCTGTTTTTT | CAISEGQPGELFF
TRBJ1-1 | once | TRBD1 | 13 | TRBV7-9 | TGTGCCAGCAGCTTAGAGACAGGGGCTTCGTCTTTCTTT | CASSLETGASSFF
TRBJ1-2 | . | TRBD1 | 14 | TRBV19 | TGTGCCAGTACCACGGACAGGGGAGGGTATGGCTACACCTTC | CASTTDRGGYGYTF
TRBJ1-1 | . | . | 18 | TRBV5-4 | TGTGCCAGCAGCTTGGAGTCGAAGGGGGGCGGGCTTAACACTGAAGCTTTCTTT | CASSLESKGGGLNTEAFF
TRBJ2-5 | . | TRBD2 | 19 | TRBV7-2 | TGTGCCAGCAGCTCAGGGGCACTAGCGGGGGGCGGGGTACAAGAGACCCAGTACTTC | CASSSGALAGGGVQETQYF
TRBJ2-1 | . | TRBD1 | 13 | TRBV6-1 | TGTGCCAGCAGTGGACAGGGGTTGGATGAGCAGTTCTTC | CASSGQGLDEQFF
TRBJ1-4 | . | TRBD1 | 15 | TRBV10-2 | TGCGCCAGCAGTGAGTTTCCGGGACAGGGAGAAAAACTGTTTTTT | CASSEFPGQGEKLFF
TRBJ2-3 | . | . | 15 | TRBV5-1 | TGCGCCAGCAGCCCACTTGGCGCCGCACCCGATACGCAGTATTTT | CASSPLGAAPDTQYF
TRBJ2-3 | . | . | 19 | TRBV4-1 | TGCGCCAGCAGCCAAGGAGGGGGCTCGGGGGCCTCATTCTCGGATACGCAGTATTTT | CASSQGGGSGASFSDTQYF
TRBJ1-4 | . | TRBD1 | 16 | TRBV5-1 | TGCGCCAGCAGCTTGGGACAGGGTCTGACTAATGAAAAACTGTTTTTT | CASSLGQGLTNEKLFF
TRBJ2-7 | . | TRBD1 | 16 | TRBV5-1 | TGCGCCAGCAGCCTGTCTGGGGGAGCAGGGGGTTACGAGCAGTACTTC | CASSLSGGAGGYEQYF
TRBJ2-7 | . | . | 11 | TRBV6-1 | TGTGCCAGTACAGTGACCTACGAGCAGTACTTC | CASTVTYEQYF
TRBJ1-1 | . | TRBD1 | 15 | TRBV5-6 | TGTGCCAGCAGCGTCCGACAGGGTCTGAACACTGAAGCTTTCTTT | CASSVRQGLNTEAFF
TRBJ1-1 | once | . | 10 | TRBV5-5 | TGTGCCCCTAGGGGGACTGAAGCTTTCTTT | CAPRGTEAFF
TRBJ1-2 | . | . | 14 | TRBV19 | TGTGCCAGTAGTAGCGGGATCACTAACTATGGCTACACCTTC | CASSSGITNYGYTF
TRBJ1-3 | . | TRBD1 | 17 | TRBV4-1 | TGCGCCAGCAGCCAAGAAGGGGGTGGGGGACAGGGAAACACCATATATTTT | CASSQEGGGGQGNTIYF
TRBJ2-5 | . | TRBD2 | 16 | TRBV5-8 | TGTGCCAGCAGCTTCTTCCTAGCGGGGGAACAAGAGACCCAGTACTTC | CASSFFLAGEQETQYF
TRBJ2-2 | . | . | 11 | TRBV5-1 | TGCGCCAGCAGTTTTAACGGGGAGCTGTTTTTT | CASSFNGELFF
TRBJ2-5 | . | TRBD2 | 16 | TRBV7-6 | TGTGCCAGCAGTGATCTAGCGGGGGTCGCCCCCCAGACCCAGTACTTC | CASSDLAGVAPQTQYF
TRBJ2-6 | . | TRBD1 | 18 | TRBV5-1 | TGCGCCAGCAGCCCGGGGACAGTGGGAGCCTCTGGGGCCAACGTCCTGACTTTC | CASSPGTVGASGANVLTF
TRBJ2-5 | . | . | 13 | TRBV18 | TGTGCCAGCTCACGGGACCAACAAGAGACCCAGTACTTC | CASSRDQQETQYF
TRBJ2-2 | . | . | 16 | TRBV11-2 | TGTGCCAGCAGGCTCGCTCGGGGGGCGGGGACCGGGGAGCTGTTTTTT | CASRLARGAGTGELFF
TRBJ2-7 | . | . | 15 | TRBV9 | TGTGCCAGCAGCGTAGCTTTGTCAGATTCCTACGAGCAGTACTTC | CASSVALSDSYEQYF
TRBJ1-6 | few | TRBD1 | 16 | TRBV6-6 | TGTGCCAGCAGTCAATCTGGGGGACAGAAAAATTCACCCCTCCACTTT | CASSQSGGQKNSPLHF
TRBJ1-1 | . | . | 17 | TRBV5-5 | TGTGCCAGCAGCTTGGGCGAGAGGGGTTCCTCGAACACTGAAGCTTTCTTT | CASSLGERGSSNTEAFF
TRBJ1-1 | . | . | 13 | TRBV11-3 | TGTGCCAGCAGCTTCACGCAGTACACTGAAGCTTTCTTT | CASSFTQYTEAFF
TRBJ2-7 | . | TRBD2 | 14 | TRBV5-1 | TGCGCCAGCAGCACCCTAGCGGGGGGGTGGGAGCAGTACTTC | CASSTLAGGWEQYF
TRBJ2-3 | . | TRBD2 | 14 | TRBV2 | TGTGCCAGCAGAATAGCGGGGGACACAGATACGCAGTATTTT | CASRIAGDTDTQYF
TRBJ2-1 | . | TRBD2 | 16 | TRBV9 | TGTGCCAGCAGCCCTGTCAGCGGGGGATACTACAATGAGCAGTTCTTC | CASSPVSGGYYNEQFF
TRBJ1-5 | . | TRBD1 | 16 | TRBV19 | TGTGCCAGTAGCACTTCCGGGACAGGGGCTTATCAGCCCCAGCATTTT | CASSTSGTGAYQPQHF
TRBJ1-5 | . | . | 14 | TRBV6-1 | TGTGCCAGCAGTGACGGGCCGAACAATCAGCCCCAGCATTTT | CASSDGPNNQPQHF
TRBJ2-5 | once | . | 13 | TRBV2 | TGTGCCAGCAATCTAGGGGGACTGGAGACCCAGTACTTC | CASNLGGLETQYF
TRBJ2-7 | . | TRBD1 | 14 | TRBV2 | TGTGCCAGCACGGGACAGGGGGTTGTCTACGAGCAGTACTTC | CASTGQGVVYEQYF
TRBJ2-7 | . | . | 12 | TRBV7-2 | TGTGCCAGCAGCTTAGGAGCTGGCAAGCAGTACTTC | CASSLGAGKQYF
TRBJ2-7 | . | . | 16 | TRBV6-1 | TGTGCCAGCAGTGCCAGTCCGGGGGGCCCGACCTACGAGCAGTACTTC | CASSASPGGPTYEQYF
TRBJ2-6 | . | . | 15 | TRBV5-1 | TGCGCCAGCAGCCTAGGGAGTGCTGGGGCCAACGTCCTGACTTTC | CASSLGSAGANVLTF
TRBJ1-1 | . | . | 11 | TRBV19 | TGTGCCAGCGGACTGCGCACTGAGGCTTTCTTT | CASGLRTEAFF
TRBJ2-3 | . | TRBD2 | 19 | TRBV14 | TGTGCCAGCAGCCAAGCCATATCACCTCGCGGGGGGAACACAGATACGCAGTATTTT | CASSQAISPRGGNTDTQYF